The clone carrying this TCR beta chain has a count of ten or more. Its cognate antigen is unknown. Combining a sample-barcoded 5' primer with a J-beta primer mix, a second PCR ran for roughly 7 to 12 cycles. Unique molecular identifiers of 12 random nucleotides labeled each cDNA. One entry per CDR3 protein, called by TCRdb with MiXCR from the 5' RACE reads. The sample carries about 500,000 distinct CDR3 sequences, approximately 25% recorded once. Approximately 9.1 milliliters was the volume of peripheral blood drawn from each donor. The data derive from a study of blood T cells in healthy people across ages. Germline V CDR1 and CDR2: SQVTM, ANQGSEA. This CDR3 has 14 amino acids. V was pared by 7 bases and J by 4 bases, with 13 bases of the junction left unmatched. Overall study results and limits: Greater diversity and more naive CD4+ cells were seen in long-lived donors than in aged donors. Estimated diversity, derived from one million T cells, was regarded as an underestimate.

These sequences were also reported in another study, on T cells of mothers and their children.

This chain connects TRBV29-1 to TRBJ2-7; 7 positions agree with TRBD1. Sequencing input: blood. This TCR came from a boy aged 10-17 years in good health. This chain's CDR3 is CSAIKTGSGYEQYF. DNA of the CDR3: TGCAGCGCGATAAAGACAGGGTCTGGGTACGAGCAGTACTTC.